This TCR beta chain is drawn from a study of blood T cells in healthy people across ages. Study outcomes and limitations: In these data, TCR beta diversity tracked strongly with naive T cell percentage.

About this clonotype: Antigen: not known.

Each sample provided at least 5 micrograms of extracted total RNA. Using a J-beta primer mix together with a sample-barcoded 5' primer, a second PCR was run for roughly 7 to 12 cycles. TCRdb recomputed calls from the 5' RACE reads with MiXCR, one row per CDR3 protein. Of some 1.7 million distinct CDR3 sequences in the sample, approximately 28% are singletons; the top ten hold less than 9.5%. The sequenced material came from blood. This receptor was obtained from a woman aged 30 to 39 in good health.

The chain's CDR3 is CSVARTATNEKLFF. CDR3 coding DNA: TGCAGCGTTGCAAGGACAGCAACTAATGAAAAACTGTTTTTT. This chain links TRBV29-1 with TRBJ1-4; D perhaps matches TRBD1 (6 bases). CDR1 is SQVTM and CDR2 is ANQGSEA in the germline V gene. Between the trimmed V and J ends, which lost 4 bases and 0 bases, there was a span of 9 bases. This CDR3 has 14 residues.